This entry concerns a single T cell receptor beta chain. The antigen remains unidentified. The data were obtained in a study of Tregs in tolerant kidney transplant recipients. Overall study results and limits: Expanding Tregs on activated donor B cells appeared to best identify donor-specific TCRbeta clones.

The CDR3 is made up of 11 amino acids. Trimming cost V 4 bases and J 13 bases, with 8 bases left between them. The V gene's germline CDR1 is SNHLY and CDR2 FYNNEI. Assay: immunoSEQ multiplex PCR; the TCRdb copy retains only in-frame clones and omits some. This table holds around 230,000 clones, approximately 84% found once. Sequenced sample: CD4+ T cells from blood. The V and J genes are TRBV2 and TRBJ1-6; possibly TRBD1 for D (5 bases). The source is a human donor in good health. CDR3 region: CASSGGVPLHF. CDR3 in DNA: TGTGCCAGCAGTGGAGGGGTGCCCCTCCACTTT. The full variable domain, completed using reference TRBV2 and TRBJ1-6, is EPEVTQTPSHQVTQMGQEVILRCVPISNHLYFYWYRQILGQKVEFLVSFYNNEISEKSEIFDDQFSVERPDGSNFTLKIRSTKLEDSAMYFCASSGGVPLHFGNGTRLTVT.